Listed here is a single T cell receptor beta chain. Its target is unknown. RNA transcripts provided the source from which TCR beta CDR3 regions were amplified. An initial round of RT-PCR targeting the TCR CDR3 relied on the HTBI primer set. TCRdb ran MiXCR on the multiplex PCR reads and lists one entry per CDR3 protein. Among about 400,000 distinct CDR3 sequences, just under 15% were seen once, and the ten largest hold 30% to 35%. This entry belongs to a study of T cells in Graves' hyperthyroidism and ophthalmopathy. Overall study context: Specimen type is peripheral blood, collected at initial diagnosis prior to any treatment. General observations from the study: Onset of ophthalmopathy came a median approximately 6.5 months after the model predicted it.

Calling Graves' hyperthyroidism stable meant ophthalmopathy did not progress within 18 months. This TCR was recovered from a woman aged 25 to 39 with Graves' hyperthyroidism. The specimen sequenced was blood.

The CDR3 nucleotides read TGTGCCAGCAGTGGGACCACCAGCCGTACAGATACGCAGTATTTT. This sequence encodes CASSGTTSRTDTQYF. The chain carries TRBV2 and TRBJ2-3; no clear D. V lost 4 bases and J lost 3, with 14 bases in between. The CDR3 has 15 amino acids. Germline V gives CDR1 SNHLY, CDR2 FYNNEI.